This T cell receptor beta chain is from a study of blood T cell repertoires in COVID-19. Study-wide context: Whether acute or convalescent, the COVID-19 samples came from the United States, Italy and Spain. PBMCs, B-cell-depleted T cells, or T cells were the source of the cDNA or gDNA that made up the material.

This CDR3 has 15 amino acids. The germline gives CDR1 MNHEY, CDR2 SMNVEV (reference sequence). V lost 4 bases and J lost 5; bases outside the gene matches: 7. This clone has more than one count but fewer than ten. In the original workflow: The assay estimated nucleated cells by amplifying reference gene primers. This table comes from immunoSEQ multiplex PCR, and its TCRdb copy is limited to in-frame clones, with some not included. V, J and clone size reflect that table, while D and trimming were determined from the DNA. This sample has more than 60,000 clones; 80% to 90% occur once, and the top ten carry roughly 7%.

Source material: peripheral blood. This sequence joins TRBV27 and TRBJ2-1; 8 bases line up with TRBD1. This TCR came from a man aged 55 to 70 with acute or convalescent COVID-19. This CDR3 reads CASSSDRAVDNEQFF. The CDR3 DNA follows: TGTGCCAGCAGTTCGGACAGGGCTGTTGACAATGAGCAGTTCTTC.